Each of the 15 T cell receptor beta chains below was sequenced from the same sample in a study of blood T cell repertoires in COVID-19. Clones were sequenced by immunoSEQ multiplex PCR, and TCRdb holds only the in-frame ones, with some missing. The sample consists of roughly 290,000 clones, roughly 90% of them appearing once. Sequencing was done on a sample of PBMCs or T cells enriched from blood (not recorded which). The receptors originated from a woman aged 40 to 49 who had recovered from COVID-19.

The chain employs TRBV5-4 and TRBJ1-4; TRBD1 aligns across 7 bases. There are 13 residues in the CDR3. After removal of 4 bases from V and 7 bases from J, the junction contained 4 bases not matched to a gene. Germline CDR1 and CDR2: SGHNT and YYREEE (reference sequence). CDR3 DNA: TGTGCCAGCAGCCAAGGACAGGCTGAAAAACTGTTTTTT. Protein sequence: CASSQGQAEKLFF.

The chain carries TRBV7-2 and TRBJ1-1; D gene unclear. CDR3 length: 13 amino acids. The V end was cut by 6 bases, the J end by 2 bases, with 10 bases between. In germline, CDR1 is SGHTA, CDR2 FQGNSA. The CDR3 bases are TGTGCCAGCAGGCGGGAAATTAACACTGAAGCTTTCTTT. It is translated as CASRREINTEAFF.

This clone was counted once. CDR3 sequence (DNA): TGTGCCAGCTCACCACGAGACAGGGGGTGGCCCCTCCACTTT. Amino acid sequence: CASSPRDRGWPLHF. The rearrangement uses TRBV18 and TRBJ1-6; 9 bases align to TRBD1. The germline gives CDR1 KGHSH, CDR2 LQKENI. CDR3 length: 14 residues. With V trimmed by 1 base and J by 13 bases, 5 bases remained unmatched.

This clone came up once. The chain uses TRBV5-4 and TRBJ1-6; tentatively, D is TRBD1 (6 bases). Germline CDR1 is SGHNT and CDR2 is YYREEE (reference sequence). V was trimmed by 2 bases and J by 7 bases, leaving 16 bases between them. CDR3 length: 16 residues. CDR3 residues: CASSLQGRARNSPLHF. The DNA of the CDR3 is TGTGCCAGCAGCTTACAGGGCCGGGCTAGGAATTCACCCCTCCACTTT.

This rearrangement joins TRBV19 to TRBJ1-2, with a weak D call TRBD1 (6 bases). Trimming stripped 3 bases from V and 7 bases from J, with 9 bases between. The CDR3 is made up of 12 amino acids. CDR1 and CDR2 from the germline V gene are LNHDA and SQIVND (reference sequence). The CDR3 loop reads CASSIGQTGYTF. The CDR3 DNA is TGTGCCAGTAGTATCGGACAGACTGGCTACACCTTC. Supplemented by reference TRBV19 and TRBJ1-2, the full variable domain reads DGGITQSPKYLFRKEGQNVTLSCEQNLNHDAMYWYRQDPGQGLRLIYYSQIVNDFQKGDIAEGYSVSREKKESFPLTVTSAQKNPTAFYLCASSIGQTGYTFGSGTRLTVV.

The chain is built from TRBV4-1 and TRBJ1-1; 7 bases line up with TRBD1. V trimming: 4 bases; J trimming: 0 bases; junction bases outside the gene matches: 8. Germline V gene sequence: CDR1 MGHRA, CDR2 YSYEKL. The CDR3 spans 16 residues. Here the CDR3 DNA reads TGCGCCAGCAGCCTTAGAAAGGGACAGATGAACACTGAAGCTTTCTTT. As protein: CASSLRKGQMNTEAFF.

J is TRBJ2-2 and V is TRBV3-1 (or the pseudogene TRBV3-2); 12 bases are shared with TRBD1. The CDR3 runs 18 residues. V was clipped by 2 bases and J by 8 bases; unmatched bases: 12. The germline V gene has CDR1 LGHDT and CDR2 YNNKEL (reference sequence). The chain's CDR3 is CASSQRTGTGGLVGELFF. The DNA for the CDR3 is TGTGCCAGCAGCCAAAGGACCGGGACAGGGGGCCTTGTAGGGGAGCTGTTTTTT.

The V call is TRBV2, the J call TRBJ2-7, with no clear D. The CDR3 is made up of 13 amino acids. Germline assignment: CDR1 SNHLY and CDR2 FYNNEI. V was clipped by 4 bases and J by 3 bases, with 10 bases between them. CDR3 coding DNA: TGTGCCAGCAGTGTCGTGCAGGTCTACGAGCAGTACTTC. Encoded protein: CASSVVQVYEQYF. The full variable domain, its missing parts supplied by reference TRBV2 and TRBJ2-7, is EPEVTQTPSHQVTQMGQEVILRCVPISNHLYFYWYRQILGQKVEFLVSFYNNEISEKSEIFDDQFSVERPDGSNFTLKIRSTKLEDSAMYFCASSVVQVYEQYFGPGTRLTVT.

The CDR3 DNA reads TGTGCCAGCAGGCAGGGGGCTGGGGATGAGCAGTTCTTC. Its translation is CASRQGAGDEQFF. The V gene is TRBV18, the J gene TRBJ2-1, with 8 bases matching TRBD1. This CDR3 region has 13 residues. The germline gives CDR1 KGHSH, CDR2 LQKENI. Trimming removed 8 bases from V and 8 bases from J; junction bases left unmatched: 8.

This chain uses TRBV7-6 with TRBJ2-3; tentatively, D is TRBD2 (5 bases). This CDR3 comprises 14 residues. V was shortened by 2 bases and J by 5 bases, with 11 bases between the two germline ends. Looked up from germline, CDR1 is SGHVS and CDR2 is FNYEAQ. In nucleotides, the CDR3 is TGTGCCAGCAGCTTATTCGGGAACATAGATACGCAGTATTTT. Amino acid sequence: CASSLFGNIDTQYF.

The CDR3 reads CSVEMAAPTSYEQYF. The CDR3 DNA follows: TGCAGCGTTGAAATGGCGGCTCCGACTTCCTACGAGCAGTACTTC. V is TRBV29-1 and J is TRBJ2-7, with no clear D. Germline CDR1 reads SQVTM; CDR2 reads ANQGSEA. The CDR3 loop spans 15 amino acids. The V gene lost 2 bases and the J gene lost 1 base, with 15 bases spanning the gap.

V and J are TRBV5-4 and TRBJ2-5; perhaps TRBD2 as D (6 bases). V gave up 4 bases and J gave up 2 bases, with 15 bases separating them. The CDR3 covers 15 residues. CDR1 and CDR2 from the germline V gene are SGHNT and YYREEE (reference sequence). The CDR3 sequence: CASSKRGDLQETQYF. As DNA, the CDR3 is TGTGCCAGCAGCAAGCGAGGGGACTTACAAGAGACCCAGTACTTC.

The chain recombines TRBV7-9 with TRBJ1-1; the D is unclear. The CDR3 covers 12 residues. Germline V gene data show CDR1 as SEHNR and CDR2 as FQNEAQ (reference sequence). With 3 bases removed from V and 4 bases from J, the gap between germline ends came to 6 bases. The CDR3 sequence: CASSLGLTEAFF. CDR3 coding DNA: TGTGCCAGCAGCTTGGGCCTCACTGAAGCTTTCTTT.

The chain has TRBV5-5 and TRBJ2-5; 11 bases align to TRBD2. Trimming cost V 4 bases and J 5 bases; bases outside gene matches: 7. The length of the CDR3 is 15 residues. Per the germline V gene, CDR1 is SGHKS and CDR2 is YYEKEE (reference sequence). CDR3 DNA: TGTGCCAGCAGCCCTAGCGGGGGGACGGTTGAGACCCAGTACTTC. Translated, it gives CASSPSGGTVETQYF.

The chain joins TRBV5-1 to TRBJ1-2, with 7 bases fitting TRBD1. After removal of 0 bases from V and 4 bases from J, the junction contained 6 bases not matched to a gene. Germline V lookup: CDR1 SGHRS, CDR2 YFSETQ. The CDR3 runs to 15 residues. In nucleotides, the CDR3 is TGCGCCAGCAGCTTGGGGGTAGGGGGCATCTATGGCTACACCTTC. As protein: CASSLGVGGIYGYTF.